A single sample gave rise to the 3 T cell receptor beta chains below, sequenced in a study of T cell repertoires in cytomegalovirus infection. TCRdb passed the reads through MiXCR, listing each CDR3 protein once. The table includes nearly 650,000 distinct CDR3 sequences, approximately 24% detected once. Sequencing input: CD8+ T cells from PBMCs. These receptors were taken from a human donor in good health (CMV status not recorded). Some clones in this sample may be carry-over from other donors' samples.

This clonotype was counted at least ten times. This CDR3 is CASSSQGAYTEAFF. CDR3 bases: TGTGCCAGCAGTTCCCAGGGGGCTTACACTGAAGCTTTCTTT. The genes are TRBV28 and TRBJ1-1; 8 bases agree with TRBD1. Trimming at V came to 4 bases and at J to 3 bases, leaving 4 bases not matched to a gene. This CDR3 spans 14 amino acids. CDR1 MDHEN and CDR2 SYDVKM come from the germline V gene.

This clonotype was seen a handful of times. The chain has TRBV7-9 and TRBJ1-2; D call uncertain. V was pared by 5 bases and J by 6 bases, with 7 bases between. This CDR3 is built from 11 residues. Per germline, CDR1 SEHNR and CDR2 FQNEAQ (reference sequence). In DNA, the CDR3 is TGTGCCAGCAGCGGTATACATGGCTACACCTTC. This sequence encodes CASSGIHGYTF.

There are a few counts of this clonotype. This chain links TRBV20-1 with TRBJ2-5; the match to TRBD2 covers 7 bases. CDR3 size: 13 residues. CDR1 and CDR2 (germline): DFQATT, SNEGSKA (reference sequence). After removal of 3 bases from V and 7 bases from J, the junction contained 8 bases not matched to a gene. In DNA form, the CDR3 reads TGCAGTGCTAGGGATCTAGCGGTAGGGACCCAGTACTTC. Encoded protein: CSARDLAVGTQYF.